The rows below give T cell receptor beta chains drawn from one sample of a study of blood T cells in healthy people across ages. TCRdb passed the 5' RACE reads through MiXCR, listing each CDR3 protein once. The data contain about 1.6 million distinct CDR3 sequences, about 31% of them singletons. Material: blood. These TCRs come from a woman between 25 and 40 years old in good health. The CDR3 runs from the conserved cysteine through the conserved F or W. Fields, in order: clone size, J gene, V gene, D gene, CDR3 protein, CDR3 DNA. D genes are given only for firm matches. Clone size is shown for a subset of rows, as once, few, many or a class of expanded clone.

abundance: many
j_gene: TRBJ2-3
v_gene: TRBV5-1
d_gene: -
CDR3aa: CASSLAGSGDTQYF
CDR3nt: TGTGCCAGCAGTTTAGCTGGGAGTGGAGATACGCAGTATTTT

abundance: -
j_gene: TRBJ1-4
v_gene: TRBV20-1
d_gene: -
CDR3aa: CSARDSRVANEKLFF
CDR3nt: TGCAGTGCTAGAGATAGCAGGGTGGCTAATGAAAAACTGTTTTTT

abundance: -
j_gene: TRBJ2-5
v_gene: TRBV12-3/TRBV12-4
d_gene: TRBD2
CDR3aa: CASSARGSKTQYF
CDR3nt: TGTGCCAGCAGCGCTCGCGGGAGTAAGACCCAGTACTTC

abundance: few
j_gene: TRBJ2-7
v_gene: TRBV11-2
d_gene: -
CDR3aa: CASSATELSYEQYF
CDR3nt: TGTGCCAGCAGCGCAACAGAACTATCCTACGAGCAGTACTTC

abundance: few
j_gene: TRBJ2-1
v_gene: TRBV20-1
d_gene: TRBD2
CDR3aa: CSAQAGGLSYNEQFF
CDR3nt: TGCAGTGCTCAGGCGGGAGGCCTTTCCTACAATGAGCAGTTCTTC

abundance: few
j_gene: TRBJ2-3
v_gene: TRBV9
d_gene: TRBD2
CDR3aa: CASSVGPSGGIDTQYF
CDR3nt: TGTGCCAGCAGCGTAGGGCCTAGCGGGGGAATAGATACGCAGTATTTT

abundance: few
j_gene: TRBJ2-3
v_gene: TRBV10-3
d_gene: -
CDR3aa: CAISGGRTGTDTQYF
CDR3nt: TGTGCCATCAGTGGGGGCAGGACCGGCACAGATACGCAGTATTTT

abundance: -
j_gene: TRBJ1-6
v_gene: TRBV7-6
d_gene: -
CDR3aa: CASSFHYRDWGSPLHF
CDR3nt: TGTGCCAGCAGCTTTCATTACCGGGACTGGGGTTCACCCCTCCACTTT

abundance: few
j_gene: TRBJ2-1
v_gene: TRBV18
d_gene: TRBD2
CDR3aa: CASSQWTSGSNLRLDEQFF
CDR3nt: TGTGCCAGCTCCCAATGGACTAGCGGGAGCAATTTAAGACTGGATGAGCAGTTCTTC

abundance: -
j_gene: TRBJ2-7
v_gene: TRBV20-1
d_gene: -
CDR3aa: CSARPSVPSSSYEQYF
CDR3nt: TGCAGTGCTAGACCCAGCGTGCCTAGCAGCTCCTACGAGCAGTACTTC

abundance: many
j_gene: TRBJ2-7
v_gene: TRBV20-1
d_gene: TRBD2
CDR3aa: CSARDGGAAYEQYF
CDR3nt: TGCAGTGCTAGAGACGGGGGGGCCGCCTACGAGCAGTACTTC

abundance: -
j_gene: TRBJ2-1
v_gene: TRBV9
d_gene: -
CDR3aa: CASSFPLGDEQFF
CDR3nt: TGTGCCAGCAGCTTCCCCCTAGGAGATGAGCAGTTCTTC

abundance: -
j_gene: TRBJ1-1
v_gene: TRBV5-1
d_gene: TRBD1
CDR3aa: CASSLTRTGSSKTEAFF
CDR3nt: TGCGCCAGCAGCTTGACCCGGACAGGGTCCTCGAAAACTGAAGCTTTCTTT

abundance: -
j_gene: TRBJ1-1
v_gene: TRBV5-6
d_gene: -
CDR3aa: CASSLTPQGHLNTEAFF
CDR3nt: TGTGCCAGCAGCTTGACCCCACAGGGTCATTTGAACACTGAAGCTTTCTTT

abundance: -
j_gene: TRBJ2-7
v_gene: TRBV7-9
d_gene: -
CDR3aa: CASSLVTGGDEQYF
CDR3nt: TGTGCCAGCAGCTTAGTAACAGGGGGGGACGAGCAGTACTTC